A single sample gave rise to the 18 T cell receptor beta chains below, sequenced in a study of OX40 agonist ivuxolimab in advanced cancers. Repertoires were generated with immunoSEQ multiplex PCR, while TCRdb's copy carries only in-frame clones and drops some. Of about 100,000 clones listed, more than 85% are singletons. Sequenced material: CD4+ or CD8+ T cells sorted from blood, taken in a trial of the OX40 agonist ivuxolimab. The receptors come from an adult with an advanced solid tumor such as melanoma, head and neck, liver or kidney cancer.

The chain recombines TRBV28 with TRBJ2-5, with TRBD2 as a possible D gene (5 bases). The CDR3 is made up of 14 amino acids. Germline-derived CDR1 and CDR2 are MDHEN and SYDVKM. Trimming left V 2 bases short and J 4 bases short, with 11 bases between. DNA of the CDR3: TGTGCCAGCAGTTTAGTGGGAGAGGGAGAGACCCAGTACTTC. It is translated as CASSLVGEGETQYF.

A single count supports this clone. The rearrangement uses TRBV14 and TRBJ2-1, with a tentative D call TRBD1 (6 bases). CDR3 size: 16 residues. Trimming shortened V by 4 bases and J by 3 bases, and 16 bases separated the two germline ends. CDR1 is SGHDN, CDR2 FVKESK, per germline. This CDR3 reads CASSPQGLEDYNEQFF. The CDR3 region has the DNA TGTGCCAGCAGCCCCCAGGGGCTAGAAGACTACAATGAGCAGTTCTTC.

This clone was found a few times. The chain carries TRBV30 and TRBJ1-4, with TRBD1 matching over 9 bases. Germline CDR1 GTSNPN, CDR2 SVGIG (reference sequence). J lost 11 bases, V lost 2 bases, and 6 bases had no gene match. The CDR3 is 13 amino acids. CDR3 loop: CAWSLGTGWKLFF. The CDR3 bases are TGTGCCTGGAGTCTTGGGACAGGGTGGAAACTGTTTTTT.

J is TRBJ2-7 and V is TRBV5-1; possibly TRBD1 for D (5 bases). The germline V gene encodes CDR1 SGHRS and CDR2 YFSETQ. V lost 2 bases and J 6 bases, leaving 18 bases between the germline ends. This CDR3 is 15 amino acids long. CDR3 sequence reads: CASSFGDRNPAEQYF. The CDR3 nucleotides are TGCGCCAGCAGCTTTGGAGACAGAAACCCGGCCGAGCAGTACTTC.

The V and J genes are TRBV7-2 and TRBJ1-5; tentatively, D is TRBD1 (5 bases). CDR3 length: 15 amino acids. The V end was cut by 1 base, the J end by 7 bases, with 14 bases between. Germline V lookup: CDR1 SGHTA, CDR2 FQGNSA. The CDR3 DNA is TGTGCCAGCAGCTTAGATCCAGGGCCGGAGCAGCCCCAGCATTTT. It is translated as CASSLDPGPEQPQHF.

This clone was seen a handful of times. The gene calls are TRBV19 and TRBJ2-7, with 9 nucleotides matching TRBD1. The junction had 7 bases not matched to a gene; V was cut back by 4 bases and J by 3 bases. This CDR3 is 15 amino acids long. Germline CDR1 and CDR2: LNHDA and SQIVND (reference sequence). CDR3 sequence (DNA): TGTGCCAGTAGTACCAAGGGACAGGGTGGCTACGAGCAGTACTTC. Amino acids: CASSTKGQGGYEQYF. The full variable domain, in which reference TRBV19 and TRBJ2-7 provide the parts outside the CDR3, is DGGITQSPKYLFRKEGQNVTLSCEQNLNHDAMYWYRQDPGQGLRLIYYSQIVNDFQKGDIAEGYSVSREKKESFPLTVTSAQKNPTAFYLCASSTKGQGGYEQYFGPGTRLTVT.

This chain connects TRBV6-5 to TRBJ1-1, with 7 bases that match TRBD1. CDR1 is MNHEY and CDR2 is SVGAGI in the germline V gene. With V trimmed by 6 bases and J by 2 bases, 6 bases remained unmatched. The CDR3 is made up of 14 amino acids. The CDR3 DNA sequence: TGTGCCAGCAGAATGGGACAGACCAACACTGAAGCTTTCTTT. The encoded protein is CASRMGQTNTEAFF.

V and J are TRBV4-3 and TRBJ2-1, with D maybe TRBD2 (8 bases). In germline, CDR1 is LGHNA, CDR2 YSLEER. V lost 1 base, J lost 2 bases, and 15 bases lay in between. The CDR3 is 17 amino acids. The CDR3 reads CASSQGGLGGTYNEQFF. The DNA of the CDR3 is TGCGCCAGCAGCCAAGGGGGACTAGGGGGCACCTACAATGAGCAGTTCTTC.

The chain couples TRBV9 to TRBJ2-2, with 9 bases aligning to TRBD2. Trimming removed 0 bases from V and 5 bases from J; junction bases left unmatched: 5. The CDR3 has 16 residues. Germline lookup yields CDR1 SGDLS and CDR2 YYNGEE. The CDR3 protein is CASSVVGGRGTGELFF. CDR3 DNA: TGTGCCAGCAGCGTAGTTGGCGGGAGGGGGACCGGGGAGCTGTTTTTT.

In this sample, this clone turned up once. This chain connects TRBV5-1 to TRBJ2-3, with 10 bases identical to TRBD2. From germline, CDR1 is SGHRS and CDR2 YFSETQ. The CDR3 spans 16 residues. The ends lost 4 bases at V and 0 bases at J; junction bases unmatched: 5. The CDR3 region is CASSPLAGASTDTQYF. The CDR3 DNA is TGCGCCAGCAGCCCGCTAGCGGGGGCTAGCACAGATACGCAGTATTTT.

The CDR3 coding sequence is TGTGCCAGCAGCCGAGGGGGCACAGATACGCAGTATTTT. The encoded protein is CASSRGGTDTQYF. This chain links TRBV7-6 with TRBJ2-3; D may be TRBD1 or TRBD2 (5 bases each). The CDR3 has 13 residues. CDR1 is SGHVS, CDR2 FNYEAQ, per germline. Trimming stripped 5 bases from V and 1 base from J, with 7 bases between.

The V gene is TRBV5-1, the J gene TRBJ1-1; 7 positions match TRBD1. Trimming at V came to 4 bases and at J to 4 bases, leaving 4 bases not matched to a gene. Germline V gene data show CDR1 as SGHRS and CDR2 as YFSETQ. The CDR3 totals 13 residues. The CDR3 spells CASSLGTATEAFF. For the CDR3, the DNA is TGCGCCAGCAGCCTGGGGACAGCCACTGAAGCTTTCTTT.

The chain combines TRBV27 with TRBJ1-4; the D gene is possibly TRBD1 (5 bases). The CDR3 is 13 amino acids. Germline CDR1 and CDR2: MNHEY and SMNVEV (reference sequence). Trimming removed 2 bases at V and 8 bases at J, with 9 bases between. The CDR3 here is CASSLREGEKLFF. The CDR3 coding sequence is TGTGCCAGCAGTTTAAGGGAGGGGGAAAAACTGTTTTTT. Drawing the rest from reference TRBV27 and TRBJ1-4, the complete variable domain is EAQVTQNPRYLITVTGKKLTVTCSQNMNHEYMSWYRQDPGLGLRQIYYSMNVEVTDKGDVPEGYKVSRKEKRNFPLILESPSPNQTSLYFCASSLREGEKLFFGSGTQLSVL.

V is TRBV6-1 and J is TRBJ2-1, with a possible D match to TRBD1 (6 bases). The germline V and J ends were trimmed by 3 bases and 5 bases, with 11 bases remaining between them. This CDR3 has 14 residues. Germline CDR1 MNHNS, CDR2 SASEGT. The CDR3 DNA follows: TGTGCCAGCAGTGACAGGGGATTCGACAATGAGCAGTTCTTC. Its protein is CASSDRGFDNEQFF.

This clone has only one observation. The chain is built from TRBV7-3 and TRBJ2-7, with TRBD1 as a possible D gene (5 bases). The germline V gene has CDR1 SGHTA and CDR2 FQGTGA. The ends were cut back, 1 base at V and 2 bases at J, with 15 bases in the middle. The CDR3 consists of 16 residues. CDR3 nucleotides: TGTGCCAGCAGCTTAAGAGGTGGGGCAGTGACCTACGAGCAGTACTTC. Its protein is CASSLRGGAVTYEQYF.

The rearrangement joins TRBV14 to TRBJ2-1; 8 bases fit TRBD1. The CDR3 length is 16 residues. Unmatched junction bases numbered 7, after V lost 6 bases and J lost 0 bases. Germline loops: CDR1 SGHDN, CDR2 FVKESK. As DNA, the CDR3 is TGTGCCAGCAGTCTTCCGGGACAGGTCTCCTACAATGAGCAGTTCTTC. Protein: CASSLPGQVSYNEQFF.

This chain uses TRBV7-2 with TRBJ2-2; 12 bases are a match to TRBD2. Losses at the gene ends were 6 bases for V and 7 bases for J; bases not matched to a gene: 6. Germline CDR1 is SGHTA and CDR2 is FQGNSA. The CDR3 extends over 15 amino acids. The CDR3 region has the DNA TGTGCCAGCAGGCTAAGACTAGCGGGAGACGGGGAGCTGTTTTTT. It codes for CASRLRLAGDGELFF.

The chain is built from TRBV28 and TRBJ2-1, with 15 positions matching TRBD2. This CDR3 is 17 amino acids long. Germline V gene sequence: CDR1 MDHEN, CDR2 SYDVKM. The ends lost 6 bases at V and 9 bases at J; junction bases unmatched: 12. In nucleotides, the CDR3 is TGTGCCAGCAGCCCTAGGACTAGCGGGAGGGACTCTATTGAGCAGTTCTTC. Encoded protein: CASSPRTSGRDSIEQFF.